This entry lists 13 T cell receptor beta chains sequenced from one sample in a study of shared clonotypes between healthy human individuals. Sequenced by immunoSEQ multiplex PCR; TCRdb stores in-frame clones only, minus some. The profile covers 1,500,000 or so clones, with 98% to 99% appearing a single time and approximately 0.38% taken by the ten largest. Sequenced sample: naive CD4+ T cells sorted from blood. Described subset: CD45RA+ positively selected. These receptors were obtained from a young man in good health.

This chain links TRBV12-5 with TRBJ2-6; perhaps D is TRBD1 or TRBD2 (6 bases each). In germline, CDR1 is LGHNT, CDR2 FRNRAP. The CDR3 has 18 amino acids. Trimming removed 4 bases at V and 0 bases at J, with 16 bases between. DNA for the CDR3: TGTGCTAGTGGTTCGGAGGGACAAACGAGCTCTGGGGCCAACGTCCTGACTTTC. Encoded protein: CASGSEGQTSSGANVLTF.

J is TRBJ1-1 and V is TRBV29-1, with D uncertain. Germline V gives CDR1 SQVTM, CDR2 ANQGSEA. This CDR3 comprises 14 residues. V lost 4 bases and J lost 6, with 18 bases in between. The CDR3 nucleotides read TGCAGCGTTGGGGTCGCAGGAAAGATGGCTGAAGCTTTCTTT. Its protein product is CSVGVAGKMAEAFF. Combining the CDR3 with reference TRBV29-1 and TRBJ1-1 gives the whole variable domain SAVISQKPSRDICQRGTSLTIQCQVDSQVTMMFWYRQQPGQSLTLIATANQGSEATYESGFVIDKFPISRPNLTFSTLTVSNMSPEDSSIYLCSVGVAGKMAEAFFGQGTRLTVV.

The chain carries TRBV9 and TRBJ2-1; 9 bases fit TRBD2. This CDR3 is built from 16 residues. Losses at the gene ends were 1 base for V and 7 bases for J; bases not matched to a gene: 9. CDR1 and CDR2 (germline): SGDLS, YYNGEE. DNA for the CDR3: TGTGCCAGCAGCGTAAGCTTAGCGGGAGTTGAGAATGAGCAGTTCTTC. Translation gives CASSVSLAGVENEQFF.

This clone was observed once. V usage is TRBV7-2 and J usage is TRBJ2-5; D is possibly TRBD1 or TRBD2 (5 bases each). Trimming pared 5 bases from V and 2 bases from J, leaving 15 bases between. CDR1 and CDR2 (germline): SGHTA, FQGNSA. The length of the CDR3 is 15 residues. The CDR3, as DNA: TGTGCCAGCAGCAGAACCCCAGGGAGTCAAGAGACCCAGTACTTC. This translates into CASSRTPGSQETQYF.

The chain has TRBV27 and TRBJ2-3, with TRBD1 matching 9 bases. The CDR3 contains 14 residues. The germline gives CDR1 MNHEY, CDR2 SMNVEV (reference sequence). V gave up 5 bases and J gave up 3 bases; unmatched junction bases: 3. The CDR3 nucleotides are TGTGCCAGCAGTATCGGACAGGGGACAGATACGCAGTATTTT. Protein product: CASSIGQGTDTQYF.

The rearrangement links TRBV5-1 to TRBJ1-4; D remains unclear. This CDR3 is 15 amino acids long. Germline V gives CDR1 SGHRS, CDR2 YFSETQ. Trimming took 2 bases from V and 8 from J, leaving 16 bases between them. DNA of the CDR3: TGCGCCAGCAGCTTTTCGGGTGATGTGGTCGAAAAACTGTTTTTT. Amino acid sequence: CASSFSGDVVEKLFF. The full variable domain, its missing parts supplied by reference TRBV5-1 and TRBJ1-4, is KAGVTQTPRYLIKTRGQQVTLSCSPISGHRSVSWYQQTPGQGLQFLFEYFSETQRNKGNFPGRFSGRQFSNSRSEMNVSTLELGDSALYLCASSFSGDVVEKLFFGSGTQLSVL.

This rearrangement joins TRBV21-1 to TRBJ1-1. TRBV21-1 is a listed pseudogene. This CDR3 contains 15 residues. In DNA, the CDR3 is TGTGCCAGCAGCAATGGGGTTGGGAAGGACACTGAAGCTTTCTTT. Residues: CASSNGVGKDTEAFF.

This chain connects TRBV6-4 to TRBJ2-1; D might be TRBD1 (5 bases). Trimming removed 10 bases from V and 6 bases from J, with 22 bases in between. The CDR3 length is 15 residues. Germline-derived CDR1 and CDR2 are MRHNA and SNTAGT. The DNA of the CDR3 is TGTGCCACTATATCCTGGGGAACTGGGGCCAATGAGCAGTTCTTC. Translated, it gives CATISWGTGANEQFF.

With respect to this clone: Other nucleotide sequences in the sample specify the same CDR3. J is TRBJ2-2 and V is TRBV18; D gene unclear. Germline V gene lookup returns CDR1 KGHSH and CDR2 LQKENI. V was shortened by 4 bases and J by 0 bases, with 9 bases between the two germline ends. The CDR3 runs to 15 residues. CDR3 region: CASSRDLANTGELFF. CDR3 nucleotides: TGTGCCAGCTCACGAGACCTCGCGAACACCGGGGAGCTGTTTTTT.

This rearrangement joins TRBV7-6 to TRBJ2-7, with D possibly matching TRBD1 (6 bases). The V end was cut by 5 bases, the J end by 5 bases, with 13 bases between. The CDR3 totals 13 residues. CDR1 is SGHVS and CDR2 is FNYEAQ in the germline V gene. This CDR3 is CASSPGQSDEQYF. The CDR3 coding sequence is TGTGCCAGCAGCCCGGGACAAAGTGACGAGCAGTACTTC.

J is TRBJ2-2 and V is TRBV7-2; 14 bases align to TRBD2. V trimming: 4 bases; J trimming: 5 bases; junction bases outside the gene matches: 9. This CDR3 is 18 amino acids long. From germline, CDR1 is SGHTA and CDR2 FQGNSA. CDR3 amino acids: CASSSQRLAGGSTGELFF. CDR3 nucleotide sequence: TGTGCCAGCAGCTCCCAGAGACTAGCGGGAGGGAGTACCGGGGAGCTGTTTTTT. Full variable domain (rest looked up from reference TRBV7-2 and TRBJ2-2): GAGVSQSPSNKVTEKGKDVELRCDPISGHTALYWYRQSLGQGLEFLIYFQGNSAPDKSGLPSDRFSAERTGGSVSTLTIQRTQQEDSAVYLCASSSQRLAGGSTGELFFGEGSRLTVL.

With regard to this clone: Other DNA sequences from this sample encode an identical CDR3 as well. The chain employs TRBV5-1 and TRBJ2-7; 8 positions agree with TRBD1. The trim removed 2 bases at V and 3 bases at J, leaving 4 bases unmatched. The CDR3 is 14 amino acids. Germline CDR1 and CDR2: SGHRS and YFSETQ. CDR3 in amino acids: CASSLLTGGYEQYF. The CDR3 coding sequence is TGCGCCAGCAGCTTACTAACAGGGGGCTACGAGCAGTACTTC.

This chain uses TRBV19 with TRBJ2-7; weak D call: TRBD1 (5 bases). Germline V gives CDR1 LNHDA, CDR2 SQIVND (reference sequence). V was clipped by 5 bases and J by 1 base, with 12 bases between them. The CDR3 contains 14 residues. In nucleotides, the CDR3 is TGTGCCAGTAGTTCCAAAACAGGATCCTACGAGCAGTACTTC. It yields the protein CASSSKTGSYEQYF.